These 24 T cell receptor beta chains came from one sample sequenced in a study of cytomegalovirus exposure and HLA in healthy donors (dated by TCRdb to about 2017). Library preparation was by the immunoSEQ multiplex PCR assay. For the multiplex PCR, a mixture combining 60 forward primers for TCR Vbeta segments and 13 reverse primers for TCR Jbeta segments was used. TCRdb carries this immuneACCESS record with in-frame sequences only. Its versions omit some clonotypes, under half of them owing to an unresolved V gene in the studies checked, with the rest unexplained. The sample table records 200,000 to 250,000 clones; approximately 81% of these occur just once. Clones ranked in the top ten supply around 1.2% of the sample. Sample: PBMCs. The origin of the receptors is a human donor in good health.

The chain combines TRBV5-4 with TRBJ2-3; TRBD1 agrees at 8 bases. The CDR3 totals 15 residues. V lost 1 base to trimming and J lost 6 bases; unmatched junction nucleotides: 7. The germline V gene has CDR1 SGHNT and CDR2 YYREEE (reference sequence). DNA of the CDR3: TGTGCCAGCAGCTTGCCGGGAGCAGGGGGCGATACGCAGTATTTT. Its translation: CASSLPGAGGDTQYF.

The chain couples TRBV30 to TRBJ2-1, with D unresolved. The germline gives CDR1 GTSNPN, CDR2 SVGIG (reference sequence). The V gene lost 0 bases and the J gene lost 4 bases, with 10 bases spanning the gap. CDR3 length: 14 amino acids. The chain's CDR3 is CAWSVKQLYNEQFF. DNA of the CDR3: TGTGCCTGGAGTGTAAAACAGTTGTACAATGAGCAGTTCTTC.

The rearrangement joins TRBV5-4 to TRBJ2-7; 7 bases line up with TRBD2. Germline CDR1 reads SGHNT; CDR2 reads YYREEE (reference sequence). After removal of 4 bases from V and 3 bases from J, the junction contained 13 bases not matched to a gene. This CDR3 has 16 amino acids. The CDR3 bases are TGTGCCAGCAGCGCCGGAGGGCGGGAGTTGGTCTACGAGCAGTACTTC. This sequence encodes CASSAGGRELVYEQYF. The whole variable domain, filled in from reference TRBV5-4 and TRBJ2-7, reads ETGVTQSPTHLIKTRGQQVTLRCSSQSGHNTVSWYQQALGQGPQFIFQYYREEENGRGNFPPRFSGLQFPNYSSELNVNALELDDSALYLCASSAGGRELVYEQYFGPGTRLTVT.

The chain is built from TRBV5-1 and TRBJ1-2, with TRBD1 identical over 9 bases. The germline V gene has CDR1 SGHRS and CDR2 YFSETQ. This CDR3 region has 13 residues. J lost 8 bases, V lost 0 bases, and 2 bases had no gene match. The CDR3 is CASSLGQGGGYTF. The CDR3 region has the DNA TGCGCCAGCAGCTTGGGACAGGGGGGCGGCTACACCTTC.

The chain joins TRBV27 to TRBJ2-3; D is uncertain. The CDR3 is made up of 13 amino acids. Germline V gene sequence: CDR1 MNHEY, CDR2 SMNVEV (reference sequence). Between the trimmed V and J ends, which lost 2 bases and 0 bases, there was a span of 3 bases. CDR3 nucleotides: TGTGCCAGCAGTTTACTTAGCACAGATACGCAGTATTTT. Protein product: CASSLLSTDTQYF.

The rearrangement uses TRBV18 and TRBJ2-4; D possibly corresponds to TRBD2 (5 bases). The germline V gene encodes CDR1 KGHSH and CDR2 LQKENI. The CDR3 totals 16 residues. V lost 6 bases and J 1 base, leaving 16 bases between the germline ends. The CDR3 region is CASSPRDLDAKNIQYF. The CDR3 region has the DNA TGTGCCAGCTCGCCCCGGGATTTGGACGCCAAAAACATTCAGTACTTC.

The CDR3 here is CASSEGSLSYNEQFF. CDR3 nucleotides: TGTGCCAGCAGTGAAGGGAGCCTATCCTACAATGAGCAGTTCTTC. The V call is TRBV6-1, the J call TRBJ2-1; D not certain. V shed 1 base and J shed 1 base, with 8 bases lying between them. CDR3 size: 15 residues. The germline V gene has CDR1 MNHNS and CDR2 SASEGT.

This chain links TRBV19 with TRBJ2-7; 9 bases fit TRBD2. CDR3 length equals 17 residues. CDR1 LNHDA and CDR2 SQIVND come from the germline V gene (reference sequence). J was trimmed by 2 bases and V by 3 bases; bases with no gene match: 11. CDR3 coding DNA: TGTGCCAGTAGTATCCGGACTAGCGAAGTTTCGGCCTACGAGCAGTACTTC. This gives the protein CASSIRTSEVSAYEQYF.

The CDR3 DNA reads TGCGCCAGCAGCTTGTGGTCCGGGGAGACCCAGTACTTC. Its protein is CASSLWSGETQYF. J is TRBJ2-5 and V is TRBV5-1; D is unclear. V was pared by 1 base and J by 5 bases, with 9 bases between. Per the germline V gene, CDR1 is SGHRS and CDR2 is YFSETQ. This CDR3 spans 13 amino acids.

This clone was recorded a few times. The chain joins TRBV7-9 to TRBJ2-7; TRBD2 aligns across 11 bases. Germline V gene sequence: CDR1 SEHNR, CDR2 FQNEAQ (reference sequence). The CDR3 runs to 19 residues. Unmatched junction bases numbered 13, after V lost 1 base and J lost 2 bases. CDR3 residues: CASSLGRGTSGTAPYEQYF. The CDR3 nucleotides are TGTGCCAGCAGCTTAGGGAGGGGGACTAGCGGCACCGCTCCCTACGAGCAGTACTTC.

The chain combines TRBV10-3 with TRBJ2-2, with 7 bases lining up with TRBD2. This CDR3 spans 14 amino acids. V was pared by 8 bases and J by 6 bases, with 9 bases of the junction left unmatched. Germline V gene sequence: CDR1 ENHRY, CDR2 SYGVKD. The CDR3 loop reads CAIRGGSGAGELFF. The CDR3 nucleotides are TGTGCCATCCGCGGCGGGAGTGGGGCCGGGGAGCTGTTTTTT.

The rearrangement joins TRBV28 to TRBJ2-7, with 9 bases matching TRBD1. V shed 5 bases, J shed 5 bases, and the junction held 10 bases outside the gene matches. Germline V lookup: CDR1 MDHEN, CDR2 SYDVKM. The CDR3 is 15 residues long. Written as DNA, the CDR3 is TGTGCCAGCAGTCTAGGGGGACAGGGAACCCACGAGCAGTACTTC. It codes for CASSLGGQGTHEQYF.

The chain has TRBV29-1 and TRBJ2-3; TRBD2 matches at 10 bases. CDR3 size: 14 residues. Per the germline V gene, CDR1 is SQVTM and CDR2 is ANQGSEA. V gave up 7 bases and J gave up 2 bases; unmatched junction bases: 6. The CDR3 sequence: CSGKLAGITDTQYF. DNA for the CDR3: TGCAGCGGCAAACTAGCGGGAATCACAGATACGCAGTATTTT.

V and J are TRBV7-2 and TRBJ2-3, with 16 positions matching TRBD2. V trimming: 5 bases; J trimming: 3 bases; junction bases outside the gene matches: 2. CDR1 is SGHTA and CDR2 is FQGNSA in the germline V gene. The CDR3 contains 16 residues. CDR3 sequence reads: CASSAGLAGGTDTQYF. Here the CDR3 DNA reads TGTGCCAGCAGCGCGGGACTAGCGGGAGGGACAGATACGCAGTATTTT.

The chain links TRBV9 to TRBJ2-5, with 8 bases lining up with TRBD1. The CDR3 extends over 15 amino acids. J was trimmed by 5 bases and V by 3 bases; bases with no gene match: 9. Germline V gene lookup returns CDR1 SGDLS and CDR2 YYNGEE. Here the CDR3 reads CASSARTGKGETQYF. The CDR3 DNA reads TGTGCCAGCAGCGCCCGGACAGGGAAGGGGGAGACCCAGTACTTC.

This clone was recorded only once. The chain uses TRBV10-3 and TRBJ2-7; D is possibly TRBD1 (5 bases). Per the germline V gene, CDR1 is ENHRY and CDR2 is SYGVKD. The germline V and J ends were trimmed by 2 bases and 3 bases, with 14 bases remaining between them. This CDR3 contains 15 residues. CDR3: CAISEGQGLGYEQYF. Here the CDR3 DNA reads TGTGCCATCAGTGAGGGGCAGGGTCTTGGCTACGAGCAGTACTTC.

V gene TRBV6-5 combines with J gene TRBJ2-7, with TRBD2 identical over 9 bases. Germline CDR1 and CDR2: MNHEY and SVGAGI. The CDR3 sequence is 15 residues long. Trimming cost V 2 bases and J 2 bases; bases outside gene matches: 4. The DNA of the CDR3 is TGTGCCAGCAGTTACGTGGCGGGAGGGACCTACGAGCAGTACTTC. The encoded protein is CASSYVAGGTYEQYF.

The rearrangement links TRBV4-3 to TRBJ2-5; 7 nucleotides align to TRBD1. V shed 2 bases and J 5 bases; nucleotides not matched to a gene: 5. Germline V lookup: CDR1 LGHNA, CDR2 YSLEER. This CDR3 is built from 14 residues. The CDR3 loop reads CASSQNRGPETQYF. The CDR3 DNA follows: TGCGCCAGCAGCCAAAATAGGGGGCCGGAGACCCAGTACTTC.

The J gene is TRBJ1-1, the V gene TRBV28; D not certain. Trimming pared 2 bases from V and 5 bases from J, leaving 15 bases between. The CDR3 is 15 amino acids. Germline lookup yields CDR1 MDHEN and CDR2 SYDVKM. CDR3 nucleotide sequence: TGTGCCAGCAGTTTAGGAGGAGGCGGGAGAACTGAAGCTTTCTTT. Its protein is CASSLGGGGRTEAFF.

As concerns this clone: Other DNA variants within this sample encode the same CDR3. The CDR3 reads CASSPPPGNYGYTF. The CDR3 DNA sequence: TGTGCCAGCTCACCACCTCCAGGGAACTATGGCTACACCTTC. This sequence joins TRBV18 and TRBJ1-2; D possibly corresponds to TRBD1 (5 bases). The CDR3 extends over 14 amino acids. V gave up 0 bases and J gave up 2 bases, with 7 bases separating them. Looked up from germline, CDR1 is KGHSH and CDR2 is LQKENI. Drawing the rest from reference TRBV18 and TRBJ1-2, the complete variable domain is NAGVMQNPRHLVRRRGQEARLRCSPMKGHSHVYWYRQLPEEGLKFMVYLQKENIIDESGMPKERFSAEFPKEGPSILRIQQVVRGDSAAYFCASSPPPGNYGYTFGSGTRLTVV.

V is TRBV4-1 and J is TRBJ2-1, with TRBD2 as a possible D gene (5 bases). Trimming removed 1 base from V and 1 base from J, with 23 bases in between. CDR1 is MGHRA and CDR2 is YSYEKL in the germline V gene. The CDR3 covers 20 residues. Here the CDR3 reads CASSQGRSRVGSRSYNEQFF. The CDR3 DNA is TGCGCCAGCAGCCAAGGGAGGTCTAGGGTTGGGAGTAGGTCCTACAATGAGCAGTTCTTC.

V and J are TRBV28 and TRBJ1-2; possibly TRBD1 for D (6 bases). CDR1 MDHEN and CDR2 SYDVKM come from the germline V gene. The V end lost 6 bases, the J end lost 8 bases, and 13 bases lay between the germline ends. There are 12 residues in the CDR3. In nucleotides, the CDR3 is TGTGCCAGCAGCGCGACAGGAGCCGGCTACACCTTC. This codes for CASSATGAGYTF.

The chain combines TRBV6-5 with TRBJ2-5, with 8 bases aligning to TRBD1. V dropped 10 bases and J dropped 6; count of bases not matched to a gene: 13. This CDR3 is 14 amino acids long. Germline CDR1 MNHEY, CDR2 SVGAGI. The CDR3 nucleotides read TGTGCCAACCAAAGGGCAGGGGGCGGGAAGACCCAGTACTTC. Its protein product is CANQRAGGGKTQYF.

The chain has TRBV6-4 and TRBJ2-6; D might be TRBD2 (6 bases). Between the trimmed V and J ends, which lost 3 bases and 1 base, there was a span of 13 bases. Germline V lookup: CDR1 MRHNA, CDR2 SNTAGT. The CDR3 contains 17 residues. The CDR3 here is CASSDRGIGSGANVLTF. CDR3 DNA sequence: TGTGCCAGCAGTGATCGGGGGATTGGGTCTGGGGCCAACGTCCTGACTTTC.